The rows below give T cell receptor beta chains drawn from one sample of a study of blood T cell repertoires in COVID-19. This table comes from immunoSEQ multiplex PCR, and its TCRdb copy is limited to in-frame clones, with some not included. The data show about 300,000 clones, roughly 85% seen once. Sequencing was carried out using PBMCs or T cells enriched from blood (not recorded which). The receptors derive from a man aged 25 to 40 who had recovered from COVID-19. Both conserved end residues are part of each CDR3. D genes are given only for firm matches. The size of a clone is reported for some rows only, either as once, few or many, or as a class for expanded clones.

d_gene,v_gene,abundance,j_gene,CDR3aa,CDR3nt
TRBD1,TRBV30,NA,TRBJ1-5,CAWKKYGTDNQPQHF,TGTGCCTGGAAAAAATATGGGACAGACAATCAGCCCCAGCATTTT
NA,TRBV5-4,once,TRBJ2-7,CASSLVAERRQYF,TGTGCCAGCAGCTTGGTGGCTGAGCGGAGGCAGTACTTC
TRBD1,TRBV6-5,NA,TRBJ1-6,CASSFTGGAGSPLHF,TGTGCCAGCAGTTTTACAGGGGGCGCAGGTTCACCCCTCCACTTT
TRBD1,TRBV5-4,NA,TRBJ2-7,CASSQTGVVHEQYF,TGTGCCAGCAGCCAAACAGGGGTCGTCCACGAGCAGTACTTC
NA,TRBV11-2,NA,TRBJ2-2,CASSLVFLNTGELFF,TGTGCCAGCAGCTTAGTTTTCCTAAACACCGGGGAGCTGTTTTTT
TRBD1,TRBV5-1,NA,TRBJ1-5,CASSPTGGVQPQHF,TGCGCCAGCAGCCCAACAGGGGGCGTTCAGCCCCAGCATTTT
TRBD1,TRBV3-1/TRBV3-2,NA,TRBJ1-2,CASSPRDSYGYTF,TGTGCCAGCAGCCCGCGGGACAGCTATGGCTACACCTTC
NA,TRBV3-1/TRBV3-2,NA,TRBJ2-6,CASTQGGGANVLTF,TGTGCCAGCACTCAGGGTGGTGGGGCCAACGTCCTGACTTTC
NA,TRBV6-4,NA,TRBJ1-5,CASRNTGYQQPQHF,TGTGCCAGCAGGAATACAGGGTATCAGCAGCCCCAGCATTTT
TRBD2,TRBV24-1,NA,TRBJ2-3,CATSASWGGTQYF,TGTGCCACCAGTGCCTCATGGGGGGGTACGCAGTATTTT
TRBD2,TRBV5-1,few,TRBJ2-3,CASSLGTSGWVDTQYF,TGCGCCAGCAGCTTGGGGACTAGCGGTTGGGTAGATACGCAGTATTTT
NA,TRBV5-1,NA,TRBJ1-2,CASSLSGFSGYTF,TGCGCCAGCAGCTTGAGCGGTTTCTCGGGCTACACCTTC
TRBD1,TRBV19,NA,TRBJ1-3,CASSILPGTAISSGNTIYF,TGTGCCAGTAGTATCCTCCCCGGGACAGCAATAAGCTCTGGAAACACCATATATTTT
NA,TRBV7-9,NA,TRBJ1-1,CASTMGRGNTEAFF,TGTGCCAGCACCATGGGGAGGGGGAACACTGAAGCTTTCTTT
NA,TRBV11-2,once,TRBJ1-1,CASDPLGGTGTEAFF,TGTGCCAGCGACCCCCTGGGGGGAACGGGGACTGAAGCTTTCTTT
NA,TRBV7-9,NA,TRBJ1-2,CASSLKETSNYGYTF,TGTGCCAGCAGCTTAAAAGAGACTTCTAACTATGGCTACACCTTC
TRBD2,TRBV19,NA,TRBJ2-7,CASRPGLAEYEQYF,TGTGCCAGTAGACCGGGACTAGCAGAATACGAGCAGTACTTC
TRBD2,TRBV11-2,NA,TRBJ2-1,CASSLELAGALNEQFF,TGTGCCAGCAGCTTAGAACTAGCGGGGGCCCTCAATGAGCAGTTCTTC
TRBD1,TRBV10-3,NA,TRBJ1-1,CAISGQGGTEAFF,TGTGCCATCAGTGGACAGGGGGGCACTGAAGCTTTCTTT
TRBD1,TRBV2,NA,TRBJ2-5,CASSTGGAGYGETQYF,TGTGCCAGCAGTACAGGGGGCGCAGGTTATGGTGAGACCCAGTACTTC
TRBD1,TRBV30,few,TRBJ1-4,CAWSSPGGSNEKLFF,TGTGCCTGGAGTTCGCCAGGGGGAAGTAATGAAAAACTGTTTTTT